These 11 T cell receptor beta chains were all obtained from the same sample, sequenced in a study of T cell repertoires in cytomegalovirus infection. Their target antigens are unknown. Via MiXCR, TCRdb re-called the reads, giving one row per CDR3 protein. The table has roughly 49,000 distinct CDR3 sequences, about a fifth seen once. Sequenced material: CD8+ T cells from cultured PBMCs, taken from culture after CMV antigen stimulation. These receptors came from a human donor in good health (CMV status not recorded). Some clones in this sample may be carry-over from other donors' samples.

This chain joins TRBV7-9 and TRBJ2-3, with 7 bases aligning to TRBD1. J lost 2 bases, V lost 5 bases, and 13 bases had no gene match. The CDR3 has 17 amino acids. Germline V gene sequence: CDR1 SEHNR, CDR2 FQNEAQ (reference sequence). The CDR3 spells CASSLLTGDRVTDTQYF. The CDR3 DNA reads as TGTGCCAGCAGCCTCTTAACCGGGGACAGAGTCACAGATACGCAGTATTTT.

The chain uses TRBV6-2 or TRBV6-3 and TRBJ2-6, with D perhaps being TRBD1 or TRBD2 (5 bases each). There are 17 residues in the CDR3. V was pared by 3 bases and J by 3 bases, with 15 bases between. Germline V gene lookup returns CDR1 MNHEY and CDR2 SVGEGT. CDR3 nucleotide sequence: TGTGCCAGCAGTTATGAGGGACGGCTACATGGGGCCAACGTCCTGACTTTC. Translation: CASSYEGRLHGANVLTF.

This chain uses TRBV7-2 with TRBJ2-5; 13 nucleotides agree with TRBD2. Germline V gene data show CDR1 as SGHTA and CDR2 as FQGNSA. The CDR3 is 17 residues long. The DNA for the CDR3 is TGTGCGGGGGAGGGACTAGCGGGGCCTGACTTACAAGAGACCCAGTACTTC. Protein sequence: CAGEGLAGPDLQETQYF.

The CDR3 sequence is CASSPASEDEQFF. The CDR3 DNA sequence: TGTGCCAGCAGCCCCGCCTCTGAGGATGAGCAGTTCTTC. The rearrangement uses TRBV7-9 and TRBJ2-1; D not resolved. Trimming stripped 5 bases from V and 8 bases from J, with 13 bases between. Germline CDR1 and CDR2: SEHNR and FQNEAQ (reference sequence). The CDR3 runs 13 residues.

Only a few counts were recorded for this clonotype. The chain carries TRBV20-1 and TRBJ2-1; TRBD2 is a possible D gene (7 bases). Per the germline V gene, CDR1 is DFQATT and CDR2 is SNEGSKA (reference sequence). V dropped 0 bases and J dropped 3 bases, with 12 bases sitting between them. This CDR3 contains 15 residues. CDR3 residues: CSARDRGEGYNEQFF. For the CDR3, the DNA is TGCAGTGCTAGAGATAGGGGGGAGGGCTACAATGAGCAGTTCTTC.

The gene calls are TRBV10-3 and TRBJ2-1; TRBD2 matches at 7 bases. The length of the CDR3 is 15 residues. J lost 1 base, V lost 6 bases, and 6 bases had no gene match. The germline CDR1 and CDR2 sequences are ENHRY and SYGVKD. This CDR3 is CAIRNLGGSYNEQFF. The DNA of the CDR3 is TGTGCCATCAGGAACCTGGGGGGGTCCTACAATGAGCAGTTCTTC.

This clonotype appeared a few times. J is TRBJ2-2 and V is TRBV24-1; TRBD1 matches 7 bases. This CDR3 is 14 amino acids long. V was clipped by 5 bases and J by 1 base; unmatched bases: 0. Germline loops: CDR1 KGHDR, CDR2 SFDVKD. The CDR3 is CATSGTGNTGELFF. DNA of the CDR3: TGTGCCACCAGTGGGACAGGGAACACCGGGGAGCTGTTTTTT.

This clonotype has more than one count but fewer than ten. The V and J genes are TRBV14 and TRBJ2-1; D gene ambiguous. Germline CDR1 is SGHDN and CDR2 is FVKESK. The CDR3 spans 13 residues. The germline V and J ends were trimmed by 3 bases and 9 bases, with 12 bases remaining between them. This chain's CDR3 is CASSQGRYLEQFF. In DNA, the CDR3 is TGTGCCAGCAGCCAGGGCAGGTACCTTGAGCAGTTCTTC.

The V gene is TRBV7-9, the J gene TRBJ1-4; D call uncertain. In germline, CDR1 is SEHNR, CDR2 FQNEAQ (reference sequence). The CDR3 runs 12 residues. Trimming removed 5 bases from V and 7 bases from J, with 8 bases in between. The CDR3 here is CASSPSGEKLFF. DNA for the CDR3: TGTGCCAGCAGCCCCTCCGGTGAAAAACTGTTTTTT.

A few counts support this clonotype. V is TRBV12-3 or TRBV12-4 and J is TRBJ1-1; D is possibly TRBD1 (6 bases). Trimming removed 3 bases from V and 1 base from J, with 9 bases in between. This CDR3 comprises 14 residues. The CDR3 here is CASSFGGANTEAFF. CDR3 in DNA: TGTGCCAGCAGTTTTGGGGGCGCGAACACTGAAGCTTTCTTT.

The chain employs TRBV7-2 and TRBJ2-7, with TRBD2 matching over 8 bases. Germline V gives CDR1 SGHTA, CDR2 FQGNSA. V was clipped by 5 bases and J by 0 bases; unmatched bases: 6. The CDR3 has 15 residues. CDR3: CASSVSGGSSYEQYF. The CDR3 DNA sequence: TGTGCCAGCAGCGTGAGCGGGGGAAGCTCCTACGAGCAGTACTTC. Based on the CDR3 plus reference TRBV7-2 and TRBJ2-7, the full variable domain is GAGVSQSPSNKVTEKGKDVELRCDPISGHTALYWYRQSLGQGLEFLIYFQGNSAPDKSGLPSDRFSAERTGGSVSTLTIQRTQQEDSAVYLCASSVSGGSSYEQYFGPGTRLTVT.